Below are 21 T cell receptor beta chains sequenced from a single sample in a study of blood T cell repertoires in COVID-19. Here immunoSEQ multiplex PCR was the method, and the copy in TCRdb shows in-frame clones only, minus some. The sample consists of 60,000 to 65,000 clones, roughly three quarters of them appearing once. Input material: peripheral blood. These receptors were taken from a woman of 80 years or more with active or convalescent COVID-19.

This clone was recorded many times. This sequence joins TRBV11-2 and TRBJ1-2; TRBD1 might be the D (6 bases). Germline V lookup: CDR1 SGHAT, CDR2 FQNNGV. The CDR3 has 13 residues. V dropped 1 base and J dropped 4 bases, with 7 bases sitting between them. The CDR3 region has the DNA TGTGCCAGCAGCTTAGCAGGGGCCTATGGCTACACCTTC. Protein: CASSLAGAYGYTF.

This clone was counted only a few times. The chain is built from TRBV23-1 and TRBJ1-3, with 7 nucleotides matching TRBD1. TRBV23-1 is an open reading frame whose function is uncertain. With V trimmed by 2 bases and J by 4 bases, 8 bases remained unmatched. The CDR3 has 16 amino acids. CDR3 coding DNA: TGCGCCAGCAGTCAAGTCGGGCAGGGGGTAGGAAACACCATATATTTT. It codes for CASSQVGQGVGNTIYF.

The rearrangement links TRBV4-1 to TRBJ1-2, with 11 nucleotides matching TRBD1. V gave up 4 bases and J gave up 4 bases; unmatched junction bases: 2. This CDR3 region has 14 residues. Germline values: CDR1 MGHRA, CDR2 YSYEKL. The CDR3 sequence is CASSLGQGAYGYTF. The CDR3 DNA reads TGCGCCAGCAGCCTTGGACAGGGGGCCTATGGCTACACCTTC.

The V and J genes are TRBV5-1 and TRBJ1-2; TRBD1 might be the D (5 bases). CDR1 SGHRS and CDR2 YFSETQ come from the germline V gene. The CDR3 consists of 14 residues. V lost 3 bases and J 3 bases, leaving 12 bases between the germline ends. The CDR3 loop reads CASSSAGGDYGYTF. CDR3 sequence (DNA): TGCGCCAGCAGCTCGGCCGGGGGGGACTATGGCTACACCTTC.

This sequence joins TRBV4-1 and TRBJ1-2; D is uncertain. This CDR3 is built from 14 residues. V was shortened by 0 bases and J by 8 bases, with 13 bases between the two germline ends. Germline CDR1 MGHRA, CDR2 YSYEKL. Here the CDR3 DNA reads TGCGCCAGCAGCCAAGACTTCGGCCCGGAGGGCTACACCTTC. It encodes CASSQDFGPEGYTF.

The chain joins TRBV19 to TRBJ1-5; 8 nucleotides match TRBD1. Trimming cost V 2 bases and J 6 bases; bases outside gene matches: 6. This CDR3 contains 15 residues. Germline V lookup: CDR1 LNHDA, CDR2 SQIVND (reference sequence). In nucleotides, the CDR3 is TGTGCCAGTAGTATAACAGGAGGACAGGGTCAGCCCCAGCATTTT. Translating it yields CASSITGGQGQPQHF. The whole variable domain, remainder taken from reference TRBV19 and TRBJ1-5, is DGGITQSPKYLFRKEGQNVTLSCEQNLNHDAMYWYRQDPGQGLRLIYYSQIVNDFQKGDIAEGYSVSREKKESFPLTVTSAQKNPTAFYLCASSITGGQGQPQHFGDGTRLSIL.

The sample holds one count of this clone. This chain links TRBV5-1 with TRBJ2-3, with D possibly TRBD2 on 5 matching bases. V lost 4 bases, J lost 6 bases, and 15 bases lay in between. Germline V lookup: CDR1 SGHRS, CDR2 YFSETQ. The CDR3 has 14 amino acids. CDR3 in amino acids: CASSLGSTEDTQYF. The DNA for the CDR3 is TGCGCCAGCAGCCTGGGGAGCACGGAGGATACGCAGTATTTT.

This clone was found once. J is TRBJ2-1 and V is TRBV18, with 9 bases matching TRBD1. The CDR3 sequence is 14 residues long. The ends lost 4 bases at V and 7 bases at J; junction bases unmatched: 5. Per germline, CDR1 KGHSH and CDR2 LQKENI. CDR3 loop: CASSRDREGNEQFF. DNA of the CDR3: TGTGCCAGCTCACGGGACAGGGAAGGTAATGAGCAGTTCTTC.

The CDR3 region has the DNA TGCGCCAGCAGGGATACAGTGGTGGATTCACCCCTCCACTTT. It yields the protein CASRDTVVDSPLHF. The rearrangement uses TRBV5-1 and TRBJ1-6, with unresolved D. The ends were cut back, 5 bases at V and 8 bases at J, with 14 bases in the middle. In germline, CDR1 is SGHRS, CDR2 YFSETQ. This CDR3 is 14 amino acids long. Using reference TRBV5-1 and TRBJ1-6 for the parts outside the CDR3, the full variable domain is KAGVTQTPRYLIKTRGQQVTLSCSPISGHRSVSWYQQTPGQGLQFLFEYFSETQRNKGNFPGRFSGRQFSNSRSEMNVSTLELGDSALYLCASRDTVVDSPLHFGNGTRLTVT.

The chain links TRBV7-3 to TRBJ1-1; 12 bases agree with TRBD1. The CDR3 extends over 15 amino acids. The V gene's germline CDR1 is SGHTA and CDR2 FQGTGA. Germline trimming cut 1 base from V and 12 bases from J; bases unmatched to any gene: 9. The CDR3 nucleotides are TGTGCCAGCAGCTTAATAGGGACAGGGGGCTCAGAGACTTTCTTT. This translates into CASSLIGTGGSETFF.

The chain links TRBV6-6 to TRBJ1-5; D call uncertain. The germline CDR1 and CDR2 sequences are MNHNY and SVGAGI (reference sequence). V was shortened by 7 bases and J by 4 bases, with 8 bases between the two germline ends. The CDR3 totals 12 residues. CDR3 sequence reads: CASTRPNQPQHF. The CDR3 DNA sequence: TGTGCCAGCACCAGGCCTAATCAGCCCCAGCATTTT.

The DNA for the CDR3 is TGTGCCAGCTCACCACTAGCAGGGCAGAGCGGGGAGCTGTTTTTT. This translates into CASSPLAGQSGELFF. The chain has TRBV18 and TRBJ2-2; maybe TRBD1 (5 bases). From germline, CDR1 is KGHSH and CDR2 LQKENI. This CDR3 is built from 15 residues. Trimming took off 1 base at V and 7 bases at J, with 13 bases between the two ends.

The chain couples TRBV21-1 to TRBJ1-6; the table names TRBD1, a call not compared with the DNA. TRBV21-1 is deemed a pseudogene. The CDR3 is 20 residues long. DNA of the CDR3: TGTGCCAGCAGTTTTCTTCCCGGGACAGACCCCTTCTTCTATAATTCACCCCTCCACTTT. Translation gives CASSFLPGTDPFFYNSPLHF.

A single count supports this clone. The chain links TRBV3-1 (or the pseudogene TRBV3-2) to TRBJ2-7; no definite D call. This CDR3 region has 15 residues. V was pared by 0 bases and J by 2 bases, with 11 bases between. Germline values: CDR1 LGHDT, CDR2 YNNKEL (reference sequence). This CDR3 reads CASSQDLGTAYEQYF. As DNA, the CDR3 is TGTGCCAGCAGCCAAGATTTGGGCACAGCCTACGAGCAGTACTTC.

The chain couples TRBV5-1 to TRBJ1-2, with D possibly being TRBD1 (6 bases). There are 14 residues in the CDR3. Per the germline V gene, CDR1 is SGHRS and CDR2 is YFSETQ. Trimming pared 4 bases from V and 0 bases from J, leaving 10 bases between. Written as DNA, the CDR3 is TGCGCCAGCAGCGTCGGGACAACTAACTATGGCTACACCTTC. Amino acid sequence: CASSVGTTNYGYTF.

The chain uses TRBV19 and TRBJ2-3; 7 bases are a match to TRBD2. The CDR3 loop spans 14 amino acids. Germline CDR1 is LNHDA and CDR2 is SQIVND (reference sequence). J gave up 3 bases and V 11 bases, and 11 bases lay outside the gene matches. CDR3 amino acids: CAVNRGVGTDTQYF. The CDR3 DNA is TGTGCCGTAAATCGGGGGGTTGGGACAGATACGCAGTATTTT. The full variable domain, rest sourced from reference TRBV19 and TRBJ2-3, is DGGITQSPKYLFRKEGQNVTLSCEQNLNHDAMYWYRQDPGQGLRLIYYSQIVNDFQKGDIAEGYSVSREKKESFPLTVTSAQKNPTAFYLCAVNRGVGTDTQYFGPGTRLTVL.

The sample holds one count of this clone. V is TRBV19 and J is TRBJ2-1, with 9 bases matching TRBD2. Germline assignment: CDR1 LNHDA and CDR2 SQIVND (reference sequence). CDR3 length: 16 residues. J gave up 2 bases and V 5 bases, and 7 bases lay outside the gene matches. CDR3: CASSRRVAGAYNEQFF. CDR3 DNA sequence: TGTGCCAGTAGTCGCCGGGTAGCGGGGGCCTACAATGAGCAGTTCTTC.

The chain joins TRBV6-2 or TRBV6-3 to TRBJ1-1; possibly TRBD1 for D (6 bases). The germline CDR1 and CDR2 sequences are MNHEY and SVGEGT. The CDR3 has 14 amino acids. V lost 5 bases to trimming and J lost 3 bases, with 13 bases between them. CDR3 bases: TGTGCCAGCAGTCCCTGGGGGCAGGACACTGAAGCTTTCTTT. Protein: CASSPWGQDTEAFF.

This clone was recorded only once. The V gene is TRBV5-5, the J gene TRBJ1-2; 7 positions agree with TRBD1. The CDR3 loop spans 13 amino acids. J lost 5 bases, V lost 3 bases, and 4 bases had no gene match. Germline CDR1 is SGHKS and CDR2 is YYEKEE (reference sequence). CDR3 sequence (DNA): TGTGCCAGCAGCTGGGGACAGAATTATGGCTACACCTTC. Its protein product is CASSWGQNYGYTF.

The count of this clone is one. The chain links TRBV2 to TRBJ2-1; 11 bases align to TRBD2. J gave up 12 bases and V 6 bases, and 7 bases lay outside the gene matches. The germline V gene has CDR1 SNHLY and CDR2 FYNNEI. CDR3 size: 13 residues. This CDR3 is CASRPSGGPGQFF. The CDR3 DNA reads as TGTGCCAGCAGGCCTAGCGGGGGGCCCGGGCAGTTCTTC. The full variable domain, in which reference TRBV2 and TRBJ2-1 provide the parts outside the CDR3, is EPEVTQTPSHQVTQMGQEVILRCVPISNHLYFYWYRQILGQKVEFLVSFYNNEISEKSEIFDDQFSVERPDGSNFTLKIRSTKLEDSAMYFCASRPSGGPGQFFGPGTRLTVL.

V is TRBV6-6 and J is TRBJ1-2; D is uncertain. This CDR3 spans 12 amino acids. Trimming removed 2 bases at V and 3 bases at J, with 4 bases between. Germline V CDR1 and CDR2: MNHNY, SVGAGI (reference sequence). CDR3 residues: CASSYTDYGYTF. The CDR3 DNA follows: TGTGCCAGCAGTTACACAGACTATGGCTACACCTTC.